The subject of this entry is one T cell receptor beta chain. Its antigen has not been determined. Per-base qualities were not stored, and no clone one base away is much larger. TCRbeta CDR3 regions were amplified from genomic DNA by means of the immunoSEQ Assay, a bias-controlled multiplex PCR. As for the original processing: The number of nucleated cells in each sample was estimated by amplification of reference gene primers within the assay. Sequence reads were collapsed and filtered to measure the absolute abundance of every unique TCRbeta CDR3 rearrangement. Productive Simpson clonality was computed per sample as the square root of Simpson's diversity index over productive rearrangements. Imported from immuneACCESS, the table was reduced by TCRdb to in-frame sequences with V and J called. These copies leave out some clones; in studies compared against another copy, an unresolved V gene accounts for under half, and the cause of the remainder is not known. From that table come the V and J calls and clone size; the DNA was used to work out D and trimming. The sample table holds 75,000 to 100,000 clones, of which around 90% were seen once. 5% to 5.5% of the sample comes from the top ten.

The source of the sample is a study of blood T cell repertoires in COVID-19 (TCRdb year 2020). A note on the overall study: Samples from collaborators originated in the United States, Italy and Spain and spanned both the acute and convalescent phases of COVID-19. HLA class I and class II types, where available, came from metadata supplied by the sample provider rather than from assay-based typing. The samples were drawn from two sources: the first 160 participants of the ongoing ImmuneRACE study, and fewer than 1,500 subjects contributed by 6 global collaborators. Subjects who had been exposed to COVID-19, were actively infected with it, or had recovered from it provided the deeply sampled blood TCRbeta repertoires that made up the dataset. The prospective study material was composed of cDNA or gDNA derived from T cells, B-cell-depleted T cells, or PBMCs. A freely available public database, intended as a resource for researchers studying the immune response to SARS-CoV-2, is where the repertoires were released. The sample metadata nearly always contained a de-identified subject ID, COVID-19 status, age in years and sex. Here is what the overall study found, with its caveats: The quantity of clinical and demographic metadata differed by source and by participant and was supplied without curation.

Collaborating institutions collected whole blood in K2EDTA tubes following their own protocols. Collaborator samples were shipped for TCRbeta analysis as frozen whole blood, isolated PBMCs, or DNA extracted from either sample type. Per the germline V gene (reference sequence), PRHDT is the CDR1 and FYEKMQ is the CDR2. Including the terminal cysteine and phenylalanine, the CDR3 comprises 14 residues. Just the 42-base CDR3 DNA is kept, in frame starting at base 1. Cut back by 5 bases and 3 bases, the V and J ends lie 13 bases apart. The rearrangement joined TRBV13 to TRBJ1-2; TRBD1 is a weak D gene call, 5 bases matching. The material sequenced was peripheral blood. The receptor was isolated from a man in his 60s with acute or convalescent COVID-19. CDR3 protein: CASSRRTTYYGYTF. The DNA sequence follows: TGTGCCAGCAGCCGGCGGACAACTTACTATGGCTACACCTTC.